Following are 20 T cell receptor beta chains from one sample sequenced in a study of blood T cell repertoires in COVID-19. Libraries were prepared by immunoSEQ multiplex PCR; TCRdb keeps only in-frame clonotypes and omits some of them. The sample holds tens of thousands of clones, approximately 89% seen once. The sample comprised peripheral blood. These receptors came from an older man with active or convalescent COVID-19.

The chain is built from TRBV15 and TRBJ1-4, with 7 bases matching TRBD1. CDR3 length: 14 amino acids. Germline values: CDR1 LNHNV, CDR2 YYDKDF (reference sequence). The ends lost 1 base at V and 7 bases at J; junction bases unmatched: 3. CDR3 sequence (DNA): TGTGCCACCAGCAGAGCGGCAGGGGGTGAAAAACTGTTTTTT. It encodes CATSRAAGGEKLFF.

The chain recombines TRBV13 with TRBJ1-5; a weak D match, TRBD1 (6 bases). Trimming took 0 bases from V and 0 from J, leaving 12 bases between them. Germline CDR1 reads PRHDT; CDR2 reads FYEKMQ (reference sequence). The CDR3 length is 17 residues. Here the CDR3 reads CASSLGRGTFSNQPQHF. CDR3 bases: TGTGCCAGCAGCTTAGGCCGAGGGACATTTAGCAATCAGCCCCAGCATTTT.

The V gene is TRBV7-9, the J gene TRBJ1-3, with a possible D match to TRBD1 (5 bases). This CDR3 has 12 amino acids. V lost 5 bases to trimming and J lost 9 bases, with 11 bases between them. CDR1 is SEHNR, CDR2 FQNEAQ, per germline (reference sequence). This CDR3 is CASSPATGTIYF. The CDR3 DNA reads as TGTGCCAGCAGCCCCGCTACAGGCACCATATATTTT.

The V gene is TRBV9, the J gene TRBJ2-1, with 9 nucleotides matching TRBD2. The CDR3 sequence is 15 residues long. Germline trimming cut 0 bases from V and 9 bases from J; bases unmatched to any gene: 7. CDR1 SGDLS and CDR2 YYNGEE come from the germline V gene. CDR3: CASSVEGLAGGEQFF. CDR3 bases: TGTGCCAGCAGCGTAGAGGGACTAGCTGGGGGTGAGCAGTTCTTC.

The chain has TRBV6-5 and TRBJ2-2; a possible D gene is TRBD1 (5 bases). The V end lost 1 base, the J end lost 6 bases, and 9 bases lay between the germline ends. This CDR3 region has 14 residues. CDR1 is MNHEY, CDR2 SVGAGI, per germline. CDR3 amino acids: CASSYFAGSGELFF. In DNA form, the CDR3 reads TGTGCCAGCAGTTACTTTGCAGGGTCCGGGGAGCTGTTTTTT.

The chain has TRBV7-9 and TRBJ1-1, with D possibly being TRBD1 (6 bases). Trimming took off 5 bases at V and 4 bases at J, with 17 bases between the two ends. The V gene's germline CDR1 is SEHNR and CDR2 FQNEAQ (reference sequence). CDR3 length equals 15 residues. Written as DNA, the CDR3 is TGTGCCAGCAGCACCCCCGGCAGGGGAACCACTGAAGCTTTCTTT. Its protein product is CASSTPGRGTTEAFF.

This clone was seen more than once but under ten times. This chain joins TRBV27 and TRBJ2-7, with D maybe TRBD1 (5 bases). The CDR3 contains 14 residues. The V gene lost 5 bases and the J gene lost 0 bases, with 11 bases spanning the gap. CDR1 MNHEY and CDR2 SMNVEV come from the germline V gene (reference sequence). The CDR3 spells CASSPEDNSYEQYF. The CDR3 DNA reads TGTGCCAGCAGTCCCGAGGACAACTCCTACGAGCAGTACTTC.

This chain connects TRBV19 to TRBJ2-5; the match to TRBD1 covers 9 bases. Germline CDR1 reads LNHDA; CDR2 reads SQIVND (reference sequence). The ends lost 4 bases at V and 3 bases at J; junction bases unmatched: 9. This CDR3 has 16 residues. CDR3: CASSNNRGRLEETQYF. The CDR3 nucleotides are TGTGCCAGTAGTAACAACAGGGGGCGACTAGAAGAGACCCAGTACTTC. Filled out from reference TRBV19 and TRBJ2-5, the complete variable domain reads DGGITQSPKYLFRKEGQNVTLSCEQNLNHDAMYWYRQDPGQGLRLIYYSQIVNDFQKGDIAEGYSVSREKKESFPLTVTSAQKNPTAFYLCASSNNRGRLEETQYFGPGTRLLVL.

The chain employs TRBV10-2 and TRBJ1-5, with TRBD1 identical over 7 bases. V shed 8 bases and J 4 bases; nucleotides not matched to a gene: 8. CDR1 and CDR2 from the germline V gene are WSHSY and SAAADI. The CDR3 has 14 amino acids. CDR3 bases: TGCGCCAGCTACTCGGGACAGCAAAATCAGCCCCAGCATTTT. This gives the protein CASYSGQQNQPQHF.

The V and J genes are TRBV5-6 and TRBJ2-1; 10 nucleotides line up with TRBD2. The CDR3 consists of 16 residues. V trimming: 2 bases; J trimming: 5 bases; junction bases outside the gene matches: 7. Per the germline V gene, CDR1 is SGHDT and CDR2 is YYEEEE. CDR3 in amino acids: CASSFGAGGRNNEQFF. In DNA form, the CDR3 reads TGTGCCAGCAGCTTTGGAGCGGGGGGGCGGAACAATGAGCAGTTCTTC.

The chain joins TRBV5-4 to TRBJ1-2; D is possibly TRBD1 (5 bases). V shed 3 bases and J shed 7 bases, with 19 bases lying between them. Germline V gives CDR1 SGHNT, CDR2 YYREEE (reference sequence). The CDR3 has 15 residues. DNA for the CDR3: TGTGCCAGCAGCTCTCGTTGGGGCTCCGTGGGTGGCTACACCTTC. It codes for CASSSRWGSVGGYTF.

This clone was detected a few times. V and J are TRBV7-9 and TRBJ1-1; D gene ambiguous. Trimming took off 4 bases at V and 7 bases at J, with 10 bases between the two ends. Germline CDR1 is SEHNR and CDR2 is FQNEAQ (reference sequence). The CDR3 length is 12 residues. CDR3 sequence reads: CASSSRKIEAFF. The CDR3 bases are TGTGCCAGCAGCTCTAGAAAGATTGAAGCTTTCTTT.

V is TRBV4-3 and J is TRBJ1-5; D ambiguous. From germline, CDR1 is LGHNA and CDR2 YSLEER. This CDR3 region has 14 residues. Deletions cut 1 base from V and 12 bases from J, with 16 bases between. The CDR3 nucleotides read TGCGCCAGCAGCCAAGCTCGCGTGTCGCAGGTCCAGCATTTT. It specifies CASSQARVSQVQHF.

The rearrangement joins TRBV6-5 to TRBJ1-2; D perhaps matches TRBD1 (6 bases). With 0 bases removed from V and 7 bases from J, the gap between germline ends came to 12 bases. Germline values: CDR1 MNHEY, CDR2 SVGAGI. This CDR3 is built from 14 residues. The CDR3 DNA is TGTGCCAGCAGTTACTCGATAGACAGGATTGGCTACACCTTC. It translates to CASSYSIDRIGYTF.

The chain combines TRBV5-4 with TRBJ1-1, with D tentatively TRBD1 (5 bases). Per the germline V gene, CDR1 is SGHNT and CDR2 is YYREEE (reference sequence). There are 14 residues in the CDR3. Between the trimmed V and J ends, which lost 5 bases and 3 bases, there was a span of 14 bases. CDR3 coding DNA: TGTGCCAGCAGACCGCGCGACAGTTACACTGAAGCTTTCTTT. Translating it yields CASRPRDSYTEAFF.

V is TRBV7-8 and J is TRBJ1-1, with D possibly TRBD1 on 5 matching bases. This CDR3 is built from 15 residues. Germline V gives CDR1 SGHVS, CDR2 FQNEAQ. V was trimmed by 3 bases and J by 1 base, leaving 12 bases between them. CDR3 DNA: TGTGCCAGCAGCTTCAGGGCCCAGAAGAACACTGAAGCTTTCTTT. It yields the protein CASSFRAQKNTEAFF. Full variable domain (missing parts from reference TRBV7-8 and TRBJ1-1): GAGVSQSPRYKVAKRGQDVALRCDPISGHVSLFWYQQALGQGPEFLTYFQNEAQLDKSGLPSDRFFAERPEGSVSTLKIQRTQQEDSAVYLCASSFRAQKNTEAFFGQGTRLTVV.

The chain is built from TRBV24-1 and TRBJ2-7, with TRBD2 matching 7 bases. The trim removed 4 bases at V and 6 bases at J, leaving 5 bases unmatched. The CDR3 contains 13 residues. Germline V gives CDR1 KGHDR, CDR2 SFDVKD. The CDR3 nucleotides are TGTGCCACCAGTGACCCCGGGAGGCTCGAGCAGTACTTC. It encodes CATSDPGRLEQYF.

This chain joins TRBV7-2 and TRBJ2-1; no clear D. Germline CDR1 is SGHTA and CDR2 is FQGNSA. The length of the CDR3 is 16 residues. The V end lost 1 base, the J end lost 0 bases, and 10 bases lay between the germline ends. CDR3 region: CASSLGPSSSYNEQFF. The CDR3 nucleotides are TGTGCCAGCAGCTTAGGTCCCTCGAGCTCCTACAATGAGCAGTTCTTC.

As DNA, the CDR3 is TGTGCCAGCAGAAATGAGGGGGGGCCCACAGATACGCAGTATTTT. Translating gives CASRNEGGPTDTQYF. The chain joins TRBV27 to TRBJ2-3; D might be TRBD2 (7 bases). Trimming pared 6 bases from V and 2 bases from J, leaving 15 bases between. CDR1 and CDR2 (germline): MNHEY, SMNVEV (reference sequence). The CDR3 length is 15 residues.

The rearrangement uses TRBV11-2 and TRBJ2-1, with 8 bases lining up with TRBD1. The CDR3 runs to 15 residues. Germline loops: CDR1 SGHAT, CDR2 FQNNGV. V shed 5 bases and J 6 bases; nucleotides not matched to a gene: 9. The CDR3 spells CASSTRGPGGNEQFF. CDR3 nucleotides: TGTGCCAGCAGCACCAGGGGGCCTGGGGGCAATGAGCAGTTCTTC.